This TCR beta chain is from a study of blood T cells in healthy people across ages. Germline V gene data show CDR1 as MGHDK and CDR2 as SYGVNS. The CDR3 has 18 amino acids. The V end lost 0 bases, the J end lost 1 base, and 15 bases lay between the germline ends. Through a sample-barcoded 5' primer and a J-beta primer mix, a second PCR was run for 7 to 11 cycles. TCRdb called the 5' RACE reads again in MiXCR, with one record for every CDR3 protein. Among some 1.5 million distinct CDR3 sequences, roughly 43% were seen once, and the ten largest hold over 3.5%. There are a few counts of this clonotype. The receptor was isolated from a woman younger than 30 in good health. Sequencing input: blood. The V gene is TRBV25-1, the J gene TRBJ2-2; D is perhaps TRBD2 (5 bases). This CDR3 reads CASSEYKTGGGNTGELFF. The CDR3, as DNA: TGTGCCAGCAGTGAATATAAGACTGGCGGAGGGAACACCGGGGAGCTGTTTTTT.